One and the same sample provided the 27 T cell receptor beta chains below, sequenced in a study of blood T cell repertoires in COVID-19. Profiled with immunoSEQ multiplex PCR; TCRdb holds only in-frame clones, not every one. The sample carries approximately 70,000 clones, roughly 86% recorded once. The sequencing input was peripheral blood. The receptors were gathered from a woman in her fifties or sixties with acute or convalescent COVID-19.

The V gene is TRBV24-1, the J gene TRBJ1-1; no reliable D call. Trimming cost V 3 bases and J 4 bases, with 5 bases left between them. In germline, CDR1 is KGHDR, CDR2 SFDVKD. This CDR3 has 12 amino acids. The CDR3: CATSDGLTEAFF. Written as DNA, the CDR3 is TGTGCCACCAGTGATGGGCTCACTGAAGCTTTCTTT.

The chain couples TRBV7-8 to TRBJ1-6; D possibly corresponds to TRBD1 (6 bases). V gave up 4 bases and J gave up 9 bases, with 13 bases separating them. Per germline, CDR1 SGHVS and CDR2 FQNEAQ. This CDR3 is built from 14 residues. CDR3 protein: CASSSDSGISPLHF. In DNA, the CDR3 is TGTGCCAGCAGCTCGGACAGTGGAATTTCACCCCTCCACTTT.

The V gene is TRBV15, the J gene TRBJ1-5; perhaps TRBD1 as D (6 bases). V shed 10 bases and J shed 5 bases, with 15 bases lying between them. The length of the CDR3 is 13 residues. Germline loops: CDR1 LNHNV, CDR2 YYDKDF (reference sequence). For the CDR3, the DNA is TGTGCCATCTCGGCAGGGGTTCATCAGCCCCAGCATTTT. Translating gives CAISAGVHQPQHF.

The CDR3, as DNA: TGTGCCAGCAGCCCGAGTCGACAGGGCGAAGCTTTCTTT. As protein: CASSPSRQGEAFF. The chain uses TRBV12-3 or TRBV12-4 and TRBJ1-1; 7 positions match TRBD1. This CDR3 has 13 amino acids. After removal of 6 bases from V and 8 bases from J, the junction contained 9 bases not matched to a gene.

There are a few counts of this clone. The chain has TRBV24-1 and TRBJ2-7, with TRBD1 matching 7 bases. This CDR3 has 14 residues. The V and J ends lost 4 bases and 3 bases, in that order; junction bases with no gene match: 5. CDR1 and CDR2 (germline): KGHDR, SFDVKD. In DNA, the CDR3 is TGTGCCACCAGTGACCCGTACAGGGGCTACGAGCAGTACTTC. This sequence encodes CATSDPYRGYEQYF.

The chain joins TRBV19 to TRBJ2-1; 9 bases fit TRBD2. This CDR3 comprises 15 residues. CDR1 LNHDA and CDR2 SQIVND come from the germline V gene (reference sequence). The trim removed 7 bases at V and 4 bases at J, leaving 8 bases unmatched. As DNA, the CDR3 is TGTGCCAGTAATCTAGCGGGGTCTATGTACAATGAGCAGTTCTTC. This codes for CASNLAGSMYNEQFF.

This clone came up once. The chain is built from TRBV9 and TRBJ1-1, with TRBD1 matching 7 bases. The CDR3 extends over 14 amino acids. Germline values: CDR1 SGDLS, CDR2 YYNGEE. V shed 2 bases and J 2 bases; nucleotides not matched to a gene: 3. The DNA of the CDR3 is TGTGCCAGCAGCGTGGGGGACAGTAACACTGAAGCTTTCTTT. This encodes CASSVGDSNTEAFF.

Here the CDR3 DNA reads TGTGCCAGCAGTTTATCCGGACAGGGGTCTGAAAAACTGTTTTTT. Translation: CASSLSGQGSEKLFF. The chain combines TRBV6-5 with TRBJ1-4; the match to TRBD1 covers 9 bases. Germline lookup yields CDR1 MNHEY and CDR2 SVGAGI. The J segment lost 7 bases and the V segment lost 4 bases, leaving 7 bases of the junction unmatched. This CDR3 is built from 15 residues.

This chain uses TRBV19 with TRBJ2-3; a possible D gene is TRBD2 (5 bases). Germline-derived CDR1 and CDR2 are LNHDA and SQIVND (reference sequence). Between the trimmed V and J ends, which lost 1 base and 2 bases, there was a span of 7 bases. The CDR3 has 14 residues. The CDR3 sequence: CASSIGLNTDTQYF. The DNA for the CDR3 is TGTGCCAGTAGTATAGGACTAAACACAGATACGCAGTATTTT. The entire variable domain, with the rest obtained from reference TRBV19 and TRBJ2-3, is as follows: DGGITQSPKYLFRKEGQNVTLSCEQNLNHDAMYWYRQDPGQGLRLIYYSQIVNDFQKGDIAEGYSVSREKKESFPLTVTSAQKNPTAFYLCASSIGLNTDTQYFGPGTRLTVL.

This rearrangement joins TRBV2 to TRBJ2-7; 7 bases map to TRBD1. Trimming took 10 bases from V and 7 from J; bases not matched to a gene: 19. CDR1 is SNHLY, CDR2 FYNNEI, per germline. This CDR3 has 15 amino acids. The CDR3 sequence is CATTTGTDLFREQYF. CDR3 in DNA: TGTGCCACCACTACAGGGACAGATCTTTTTCGGGAGCAGTACTTC.

Comments on this clone: Other DNA sequences in this sample translate to the same CDR3. This chain connects TRBV7-3 to TRBJ1-2; 9 positions agree with TRBD1. The CDR3 loop spans 13 amino acids. CDR1 and CDR2 from the germline V gene are SGHTA and FQGTGA. V was clipped by 5 bases and J by 8 bases; unmatched bases: 6. The CDR3 DNA reads TGTGCCAGCAGCCCAGGGACAGGGAGAGGCTACACCTTC. Amino acids: CASSPGTGRGYTF. The full variable domain, with the rest looked up from reference TRBV7-3 and TRBJ1-2, is GAGVSQTPSNKVTEKGKYVELRCDPISGHTALYWYRQSLGQGPEFLIYFQGTGAADDSGLPNDRFFAVRPEGSVSTLKIQRTERGDSAVYLCASSPGTGRGYTFGSGTRLTVV.

This clone has just one count. CDR3 in DNA: TGTGCCACCCACCGGGACAGGTACAATGAGCAGTTCTTC. This sequence encodes CATHRDRYNEQFF. This rearrangement joins TRBV2 to TRBJ2-1; 8 bases align to TRBD1. The CDR3 is 13 residues long. V lost 10 bases and J lost 4; bases outside the gene matches: 6. Germline CDR1 and CDR2: SNHLY and FYNNEI.

V usage is TRBV5-6 and J usage is TRBJ1-6, with D perhaps matching TRBD1 (6 bases). This CDR3 is built from 14 residues. Germline V gives CDR1 SGHDT, CDR2 YYEEEE. The V end lost 0 bases, the J end lost 10 bases, and 11 bases lay between the germline ends. The CDR3 reads CASSLGGLKSPLHF. CDR3 nucleotide sequence: TGTGCCAGCAGCTTGGGGGGGCTAAAATCACCCCTCCACTTT.

DNA for the CDR3: TGTGCCAGCAGCTTACGGGGGGGACTCCAAGAGACCCAGTACTTC. It is translated as CASSLRGGLQETQYF. The gene calls are TRBV5-8 and TRBJ2-5; 8 nucleotides align to TRBD2. The V segment lost 2 bases and the J segment 1 base; nucleotides outside the gene matches: 4. Germline loops: CDR1 SGHTS, CDR2 YDEGEE. The CDR3 is 15 residues long.

The chain recombines TRBV18 with TRBJ2-1; possible D gene TRBD1, 8 bases. The length of the CDR3 is 16 residues. V was cut by 4 bases and J by 7 bases, with 20 bases left in between. CDR1 and CDR2 from the germline V gene are KGHSH and LQKENI. DNA for the CDR3: TGTGCCAGCTCACTCCAGGGGGCGGGGGTACGAAATGAGCAGTTCTTC. Translating it yields CASSLQGAGVRNEQFF. Supplemented by reference TRBV18 and TRBJ2-1, the full variable domain reads NAGVMQNPRHLVRRRGQEARLRCSPMKGHSHVYWYRQLPEEGLKFMVYLQKENIIDESGMPKERFSAEFPKEGPSILRIQQVVRGDSAAYFCASSLQGAGVRNEQFFGPGTRLTVL.

The chain uses TRBV5-1 and TRBJ2-1, with 7 bases lining up with TRBD1. V trimming: 7 bases; J trimming: 8 bases; junction bases outside the gene matches: 12. Germline CDR1 SGHRS, CDR2 YFSETQ. The CDR3 loop spans 14 amino acids. In DNA form, the CDR3 reads TGCGCCAGCGAACACAGGGGATACGGCGATGAGCAGTTCTTC. As protein: CASEHRGYGDEQFF.

The chain links TRBV2 to TRBJ1-2, with 9 nucleotides matching TRBD1. Germline V lookup: CDR1 SNHLY, CDR2 FYNNEI. There are 15 residues in the CDR3. The ends lost 7 bases at V and 3 bases at J; junction bases unmatched: 9. Here the CDR3 DNA reads TGTGCCAGCACAGATACAGGGGGCATCCACTATGGCTACACCTTC. Protein: CASTDTGGIHYGYTF.

The CDR3 loop reads CASSLRDTYEQYF. The CDR3 DNA sequence: TGTGCCAGCAGCTTAAGGGACACCTACGAGCAGTACTTC. The V call is TRBV7-2, the J call TRBJ2-7; tentatively, D is TRBD1 (6 bases). Germline V gene sequence: CDR1 SGHTA, CDR2 FQGNSA. CDR3 length: 13 residues. V was cut by 2 bases and J by 2 bases, with 7 bases left in between. Combining the CDR3 with reference TRBV7-2 and TRBJ2-7 gives the whole variable domain GAGVSQSPSNKVTEKGKDVELRCDPISGHTALYWYRQSLGQGLEFLIYFQGNSAPDKSGLPSDRFSAERTGGSVSTLTIQRTQQEDSAVYLCASSLRDTYEQYFGPGTRLTVT.

The table lists this clone with a count of one. The rearrangement uses TRBV27 and TRBJ2-1, with 7 nucleotides matching TRBD2. This CDR3 contains 16 residues. V trimming: 0 bases; J trimming: 3 bases; junction bases outside the gene matches: 5. CDR1 and CDR2 from the germline V gene are MNHEY and SMNVEV (reference sequence). The DNA of the CDR3 is TGTGCCAGCAGTTTATCTCGCGGGGGTTACTACAATGAGCAGTTCTTC. The encoded protein is CASSLSRGGYYNEQFF.

The CDR3 loop reads CASSYGSRVGYGYTF. Written as DNA, the CDR3 is TGTGCCAGCAGTTACGGTTCGAGGGTCGGCTATGGCTACACCTTC. The genes are TRBV6-2 or TRBV6-3 and TRBJ1-2, with unresolved D. There are 15 residues in the CDR3. Germline V lookup: CDR1 MNHEY, CDR2 SVGEGT. V was trimmed by 2 bases and J by 4 bases, leaving 14 bases between them.

The chain uses TRBV2 and TRBJ1-3, with unresolved D. The CDR3 extends over 14 amino acids. The germline V gene encodes CDR1 SNHLY and CDR2 FYNNEI. Trimming removed 6 bases from V and 0 bases from J, with 9 bases in between. CDR3 in amino acids: CASRTGLSGNTIYF. CDR3 coding DNA: TGTGCCAGCAGAACGGGTCTCTCTGGAAACACCATATATTTT.

The chain uses TRBV7-3 and TRBJ1-1, with D perhaps matching TRBD1 (5 bases). The germline V gene has CDR1 SGHTA and CDR2 FQGTGA. Between the trimmed V and J ends, which lost 0 bases and 11 bases, there was a span of 13 bases. The CDR3 extends over 13 amino acids. CDR3 loop: CASSLTFQGRAFF. The CDR3 nucleotides are TGTGCCAGCAGCTTAACGTTCCAGGGTCGGGCTTTCTTT.

This clone was found a few times. The rearrangement joins TRBV5-8 to TRBJ1-5; D gene uncertain. CDR3 size: 18 residues. V gave up 1 base and J gave up 2 bases, with 19 bases separating them. Germline CDR1 is SGHTS and CDR2 is YDEGEE. CDR3 DNA sequence: TGTGCCAGCAGCTTGTCATTTACGGGGATCGGGGGCAATCAGCCCCAGCATTTT. It translates to CASSLSFTGIGGNQPQHF.

The rearrangement links TRBV4-1 to TRBJ1-6; tentatively, D is TRBD1 (6 bases). V lost 2 bases, J lost 7 bases, and 12 bases lay in between. From germline, CDR1 is MGHRA and CDR2 YSYEKL. There are 15 residues in the CDR3. This CDR3 reads CASSQNRVGNSPLHF. CDR3 nucleotides: TGCGCCAGCAGCCAAAACAGGGTCGGGAATTCACCCCTCCACTTT.

V is TRBV5-6 and J is TRBJ1-6; D might be TRBD1 (5 bases). V gave up 0 bases and J gave up 9 bases, with 13 bases separating them. Germline loops: CDR1 SGHDT, CDR2 YYEEEE. The CDR3 is 15 residues long. CDR3 amino acids: CASSLGSRVVSPLHF. Written as DNA, the CDR3 is TGTGCCAGCAGCTTGGGCTCCAGGGTAGTTTCACCCCTCCACTTT.

The genes are TRBV18 and TRBJ2-5, with D possibly being TRBD2 (5 bases). CDR3 length: 15 amino acids. V lost 1 base and J lost 5, with 14 bases in between. Germline V gene sequence: CDR1 KGHSH, CDR2 LQKENI. CDR3 residues: CASSPRNEGRETQYF. The CDR3 DNA sequence: TGTGCCAGCTCACCACGTAACGAGGGTAGGGAGACCCAGTACTTC.

The chain joins TRBV5-4 to TRBJ1-1; D is undetermined. Germline CDR1 SGHNT, CDR2 YYREEE (reference sequence). This CDR3 region has 15 residues. Trimming took off 0 bases at V and 1 base at J, with 10 bases between the two ends. CDR3 DNA: TGTGCCAGCAGCTTGGCGCGCGCCGGGAACACTGAAGCTTTCTTT. It translates to CASSLARAGNTEAFF.